These 27 T cell receptor beta chains were sequenced from one sample in a study of shared clonotypes between healthy human individuals. Naive CD8 cells lacked CD45RO, underwent positive selection for CCR7 and left out terminally differentiated effector memory CD45RA+ cells. Clones were read by immunoSEQ multiplex PCR, and TCRdb kept only the in-frame ones, dropping some. This table has about 2 million clones, about 94% appearing once. The specimen sequenced was naive CD8+ T cells sorted from blood. The receptors were gathered from a man aged 18 to 30 in good health.

The chain recombines TRBV6-1 with TRBJ2-5, with D perhaps TRBD1 (6 bases). From germline, CDR1 is MNHNS and CDR2 SASEGT. The CDR3 length is 14 residues. Between the trimmed V and J ends, which lost 6 bases and 2 bases, there was a span of 13 bases. The CDR3 loop is CASRRRTEQETQYF. CDR3 in DNA: TGTGCCAGCAGGAGGAGGACAGAACAAGAGACCCAGTACTTC.

A note on this clone: At the DNA level, this CDR3 is encoded by other sequences in the same sample as well. The rearrangement links TRBV6-5 to TRBJ2-1, with D perhaps being TRBD1 or TRBD2 (5 bases each). The ends were cut back, 2 bases at V and 9 bases at J, with 11 bases in the middle. From germline, CDR1 is MNHEY and CDR2 SVGAGI. This CDR3 has 13 residues. CDR3 nucleotides: TGTGCCAGCAGTTACGGGGGAGAGGGTGAGCAGTTCTTC. Protein: CASSYGGEGEQFF.

This chain connects TRBV2 to TRBJ2-7; 9 bases fit TRBD2. The ends lost 10 bases at V and 6 bases at J; junction bases unmatched: 7. The CDR3 is made up of 12 amino acids. Germline CDR1 reads SNHLY; CDR2 reads FYNNEI. CDR3 DNA sequence: TGTGCCACCCAGCGGGGGGCAGGCGAGCAGTACTTC. Translated, it gives CATQRGAGEQYF.

This chain connects TRBV4-3 to TRBJ2-7; 8 nucleotides agree with TRBD1. This CDR3 comprises 16 residues. The germline CDR1 and CDR2 sequences are LGHNA and YSLEER. The V gene end was trimmed by 5 bases and the J gene end by 2 bases; junction bases not matched to a gene: 11. The CDR3 sequence: CASSNWAGTGTYEQYF. CDR3 nucleotides: TGCGCCAGCAGCAACTGGGCCGGGACAGGCACCTACGAGCAGTACTTC.

This sequence joins TRBV10-1 and TRBJ2-7, with unresolved D. The CDR3 covers 18 residues. The germline V and J ends were trimmed by 6 bases and 0 bases, with 24 bases remaining between them. Germline CDR1 reads WNHNN; CDR2 reads SYGVQD (reference sequence). In DNA form, the CDR3 reads TGCGCCAGCAGCCCCACGCTCCAACTGGCTACGAGCTCCTACGAGCAGTACTTC. Encoded protein: CASSPTLQLATSSYEQYF.

The V and J genes are TRBV19 and TRBJ2-5; D is undetermined. Germline V gene data show CDR1 as LNHDA and CDR2 as SQIVND (reference sequence). V gave up 5 bases and J gave up 1 base, with 8 bases separating them. This CDR3 comprises 13 residues. The CDR3 sequence: CASSPFGQETQYF. The CDR3 coding sequence is TGTGCCAGTAGTCCCTTCGGCCAAGAGACCCAGTACTTC. Complete variable domain (other parts from reference TRBV19 and TRBJ2-5): DGGITQSPKYLFRKEGQNVTLSCEQNLNHDAMYWYRQDPGQGLRLIYYSQIVNDFQKGDIAEGYSVSREKKESFPLTVTSAQKNPTAFYLCASSPFGQETQYFGPGTRLLVL.

This chain connects TRBV6-6 to TRBJ1-1; no firm D call. V shed 2 bases and J shed 1 base, with 11 bases lying between them. CDR1 is MNHNY, CDR2 SVGAGI, per germline (reference sequence). The CDR3 consists of 15 residues. In DNA, the CDR3 is TGTGCCAGCAGTTACCCGATGACACCGAACACTGAAGCTTTCTTT. Its protein is CASSYPMTPNTEAFF.

The chain employs TRBV30 and TRBJ2-1; D uncertain. The germline CDR1 and CDR2 sequences are GTSNPN and SVGIG (reference sequence). The CDR3 consists of 12 residues. Trimming removed 3 bases at V and 10 bases at J, with 13 bases between. The CDR3, as DNA: TGTGCCTGGAGACCCGACGGAACCGAGCAGTTCTTC. It translates to CAWRPDGTEQFF.

Notes on this clone: Other DNA variants within this sample encode the same CDR3. This rearrangement joins TRBV7-2 to TRBJ2-1; D perhaps matches TRBD2 (6 bases). Trimming left V 1 base short and J 6 bases short, with 7 bases between. Germline-derived CDR1 and CDR2 are SGHTA and FQGNSA. The CDR3 runs to 13 residues. CDR3 sequence: CASSLGGGNEQFF. In DNA form, the CDR3 reads TGTGCCAGCAGCTTAGGGGGAGGCAATGAGCAGTTCTTC.

This clone was seen just once. V is TRBV5-1 and J is TRBJ1-4; D not resolved. V dropped 2 bases and J dropped 7 bases, with 12 bases sitting between them. The CDR3 contains 14 residues. Germline CDR1 SGHRS, CDR2 YFSETQ. CDR3 nucleotide sequence: TGCGCCAGCAGCTTTGAGAGGGCAGGTGAAAAACTGTTTTTT. Amino acid sequence: CASSFERAGEKLFF.

This chain joins TRBV7-6 and TRBJ1-1, with D maybe TRBD1 (5 bases). Trimming removed 1 base at V and 5 bases at J, with 11 bases between. The CDR3 has 14 residues. Germline V gene data show CDR1 as SGHVS and CDR2 as FNYEAQ. CDR3 coding DNA: TGTGCCAGCAGCTTAGAGGTCGGGGGAACTGAAGCTTTCTTT. Protein sequence: CASSLEVGGTEAFF.

The chain couples TRBV28 to TRBJ2-3; D ambiguous. The CDR3 is 15 residues long. V shed 2 bases and J shed 2 bases, with 11 bases lying between them. Germline V gene lookup returns CDR1 MDHEN and CDR2 SYDVKM. The CDR3, as DNA: TGTGCCAGCAGTTTAGGAGCTATCTCCACAGATACGCAGTATTTT. Its protein is CASSLGAISTDTQYF.

The DNA of the CDR3 is TGCGCCAGCAGTCAATCGACTACGCGGGCGGGGTACGAGCAGTACTTC. Its translation: CASSQSTTRAGYEQYF. This chain joins TRBV23-1 and TRBJ2-7; tentative D call: TRBD2 (6 bases). TRBV23-1 is filed as an ORF, its function uncertain. The CDR3 has 16 residues. Trimming removed 0 bases from V and 4 bases from J, with 16 bases in between.

The V gene is TRBV11-2, the J gene TRBJ2-7, with 7 bases lining up with TRBD1. Germline V gives CDR1 SGHAT, CDR2 FQNNGV. Unmatched junction bases numbered 9, after V lost 7 bases and J lost 0 bases. This CDR3 contains 15 residues. For the CDR3, the DNA is TGTGCCAGCACCAATCCGGGACAGAGCTCCTACGAGCAGTACTTC. Protein product: CASTNPGQSSYEQYF.

The V call is TRBV5-6, the J call TRBJ2-5; 8 bases are a match to TRBD1. CDR3 length: 14 residues. Germline CDR1 SGHDT, CDR2 YYEEEE. V trimming: 0 bases; J trimming: 5 bases; junction bases outside the gene matches: 3. The CDR3 region is CASSLGTGWETQYF. The DNA of the CDR3 is TGTGCCAGCAGCTTGGGGACAGGGTGGGAGACCCAGTACTTC.

This clone was picked up a small number of times. In nucleotides, the CDR3 is TGTGCCAGCAGCCAATTCGATGGCCTAGCCAAAAACATTCAGTACTTC. Amino acids: CASSQFDGLAKNIQYF. The rearrangement joins TRBV5-6 to TRBJ2-4; D uncertain. Trimming removed 4 bases at V and 0 bases at J, with 14 bases between. The germline gives CDR1 SGHDT, CDR2 YYEEEE. The CDR3 has 16 amino acids.

This clone has just one count. CDR3 loop: CASSLAFPGSSPLHF. CDR3 in DNA: TGTGCCAGCAGTTTAGCCTTTCCCGGGAGTTCACCCCTCCACTTT. The chain links TRBV27 to TRBJ1-6; D ambiguous. V was pared by 2 bases and J by 9 bases, with 14 bases between. Germline-derived CDR1 and CDR2 are MNHEY and SMNVEV (reference sequence). This CDR3 has 15 amino acids.

Only one count was recorded for this clone. The chain has TRBV2 and TRBJ2-7; D might be TRBD1 (6 bases). Trimming pared 3 bases from V and 0 bases from J, leaving 12 bases between. The length of the CDR3 is 15 residues. CDR1 is SNHLY, CDR2 FYNNEI, per germline. The chain's CDR3 is CASSDAGASSYEQYF. In DNA form, the CDR3 reads TGTGCCAGCAGTGACGCAGGGGCCAGCTCCTACGAGCAGTACTTC. Supplemented by reference TRBV2 and TRBJ2-7, the full variable domain reads EPEVTQTPSHQVTQMGQEVILRCVPISNHLYFYWYRQILGQKVEFLVSFYNNEISEKSEIFDDQFSVERPDGSNFTLKIRSTKLEDSAMYFCASSDAGASSYEQYFGPGTRLTVT.

This clone occurred once. V usage is TRBV28 and J usage is TRBJ2-7; D possibly uses TRBD1 or TRBD2 (6 bases each). CDR3 size: 13 residues. The germline gives CDR1 MDHEN, CDR2 SYDVKM. The ends were cut back, 8 bases at V and 3 bases at J, with 14 bases in the middle. CDR3 nucleotide sequence: TGTGCCAGCGGGGGGCTTGATGACTACGAGCAGTACTTC. Translating it yields CASGGLDDYEQYF.

This clone was observed a few times. The chain employs TRBV10-3 and TRBJ1-5; the match to TRBD1 covers 7 bases. CDR1 is ENHRY, CDR2 SYGVKD, per germline. The CDR3 extends over 15 amino acids. V dropped 3 bases and J dropped 6; count of bases not matched to a gene: 8. CDR3 in DNA: TGTGCCATCAGTGAAGGGGAGGGGGCCGGTCAGCCCCAGCATTTT. The encoded protein is CAISEGEGAGQPQHF.

This chain joins TRBV6-1 and TRBJ2-7; a possible D gene is TRBD1 (6 bases). CDR3 length: 13 residues. In germline, CDR1 is MNHNS, CDR2 SASEGT. Trimming pared 4 bases from V and 3 bases from J, leaving 10 bases between. CDR3 bases: TGTGCCAGCAGTGTCCGACAGGTCTACGAGCAGTACTTC. It yields the protein CASSVRQVYEQYF.

With respect to this clone: Other DNA variants within this sample encode the same CDR3. The V call is TRBV19, the J call TRBJ2-1; either TRBD1 or TRBD2 may supply D (6 bases each). The CDR3 loop spans 15 amino acids. Germline CDR1 LNHDA, CDR2 SQIVND (reference sequence). Trimming left V 3 bases short and J 3 bases short, with 12 bases between. The CDR3 DNA is TGTGCCAGTAGTATCGGAGGGGGTCTCTACAATGAGCAGTTCTTC. Encoded protein: CASSIGGGLYNEQFF.

The CDR3 nucleotides read TGTGCCAGCGGTCTCTTGGGGGGGGCAAGTGGCTACACCTTC. Amino acid sequence: CASGLLGGASGYTF. This chain joins TRBV27 and TRBJ1-2; the D gene is possibly TRBD1 (6 bases). The CDR3 has 14 amino acids. The ends were cut back, 8 bases at V and 7 bases at J, with 20 bases in the middle. Germline V gene sequence: CDR1 MNHEY, CDR2 SMNVEV (reference sequence).

The V gene is TRBV27, the J gene TRBJ2-7; TRBD1 aligns across 12 bases. Germline V lookup: CDR1 MNHEY, CDR2 SMNVEV (reference sequence). The CDR3 is made up of 17 amino acids. Unmatched junction bases numbered 6, after V lost 0 bases and J lost 3 bases. CDR3 sequence (DNA): TGTGCCAGCAGTTTATCACCGGGACAGGGGGCCATCTACGAGCAGTACTTC. Amino acids: CASSLSPGQGAIYEQYF.

The chain carries TRBV29-1 and TRBJ2-7; 7 nucleotides align to TRBD1. Germline V lookup: CDR1 SQVTM, CDR2 ANQGSEA. This CDR3 is 17 amino acids long. Trimming took 1 base from V and 2 from J; bases not matched to a gene: 14. The CDR3 reads CSVEGWGRQGITYEQYF. CDR3 nucleotides: TGCAGCGTTGAAGGGTGGGGAAGACAGGGCATTACCTACGAGCAGTACTTC.

The rearrangement uses TRBV25-1 and TRBJ2-7; D may be TRBD2 (6 bases). V lost 7 bases, J lost 7 bases, and 11 bases lay in between. This CDR3 comprises 11 residues. Germline loops: CDR1 MGHDK, CDR2 SYGVNS. CDR3 protein: CASTAGGEQYF. CDR3 bases: TGTGCCAGCACAGCGGGTGGGGAGCAGTACTTC.

This clone was detected once. The V call is TRBV5-4, the J call TRBJ2-7; no definite D call. Germline lookup yields CDR1 SGHNT and CDR2 YYREEE (reference sequence). The CDR3 consists of 16 residues. V dropped 4 bases and J dropped 0 bases, with 17 bases sitting between them. The CDR3, as DNA: TGTGCCAGCAGCCCCCCCCATTCGTCAGACTCCTACGAGCAGTACTTC. This gives the protein CASSPPHSSDSYEQYF.